A selection of T cell receptor beta chains follows, all from one sample in a study of CD4+ T cells in melanoma. The assay was immunoSEQ multiplex PCR, and TCRdb's table has in-frame clones only and misses some. Of some 13,000 clones listed, approximately 62% are singletons. Sequenced input: cells from a culture (not recorded whether cultured in vitro). The receptors here all came from a human donor with melanoma. Both conserved end residues are part of each CDR3. D genes are given only for firm matches. A clone size is listed for some rows: how often the clone was seen (once, few, many), or a class if it is expanded.

v_call	j_call	clone_size	d_call	cdr3_nt	cdr3_aa
TRBV6-6	TRBJ1-1	NA	TRBD1	TGTGCCAGCAGGGACAGGGGCGAGATTGGGAAAGCTTTCTTT	CASRDRGEIGKAFF
TRBV6-1	TRBJ2-7	few	NA	TGTGCCAGCAGTGGGACCCTTGATAGTGAGCAGTACTTC	CASSGTLDSEQYF
TRBV29-1	TRBJ2-3	NA	TRBD1	TGCAGCGTCTCCTGGACAGGGGGAGTAGATACGCAGTATTTT	CSVSWTGGVDTQYF
TRBV5-1	TRBJ2-5	NA	NA	TGCGCCAGCAGCTTGGACGCGCGCCAAGAGACCCAGTACTTC	CASSLDARQETQYF
TRBV5-1	TRBJ1-2	medium-sized	TRBD1	TGCGCCAGCAGCTCACAGGGGACGGACTCCCGAGGGTACACCTTC	CASSSQGTDSRGYTF
TRBV4-2	TRBJ1-4	NA	TRBD1	TGTGCCAGCAGCCCCTACCCCAGGGGGAAAACTAATGAAAAACTGTTTTTT	CASSPYPRGKTNEKLFF
TRBV5-1	TRBJ1-2	once	NA	TGCGCCAGCAGCCCGCGGGACTCAGGGGCAGGGGGCTACACCTTC	CASSPRDSGAGGYTF
TRBV18	TRBJ1-1	few	NA	TGTGCCAGCGGGACAAAATGGGGCGCAGGGTGGACTGAAGCTTTCTTT	CASGTKWGAGWTEAFF
TRBV27	TRBJ1-5	once	NA	TGTGCCAGCAACCGGGGCGGGCAAGGGAATCTGCCCCAGCATTTT	CASNRGGQGNLPQHF
TRBV7-9	TRBJ1-1	NA	NA	TGTGCCAGCAGCTTGGGGGACAAGAAGCGGTCTGAAGCTTTCTTT	CASSLGDKKRSEAFF
TRBV9	TRBJ2-5	NA	TRBD2	TGTGCCAGCAGCCCCCGGCTAGCGGGGGGGAAGACCCAGTACTTC	CASSPRLAGGKTQYF
TRBV11-1	TRBJ2-5	NA	NA	TGTGCCAGCAGCTCCTCCGCGACCCAGTACTTC	CASSSSATQYF
TRBV2	TRBJ1-6	NA	TRBD1	TGTGCCAGCAGTCGGGACAGGGAAAAGGCACCCCTCCACTTT	CASSRDREKAPLHF
TRBV9	TRBJ1-1	NA	TRBD1	TGTGCCAGCAGCGTAACAGGGGCAAGCGCTGAAGCTTTCTTT	CASSVTGASAEAFF
TRBV4-1	TRBJ2-1	NA	NA	TGCGCCAGCAGCCAAACTAGTTCCTCCTACAATGAGCAGTTCTTC	CASSQTSSSYNEQFF
TRBV6-6	TRBJ2-7	NA	TRBD1	TGTGCCAGCAGTCAAAGGGGGCCCCCCTACGAGCAGTACTTC	CASSQRGPPYEQYF
TRBV4-2	TRBJ1-1	NA	TRBD1	TGTGCCAGCAGCTCCGAAGGGACAGCGGCTGAAGCTTTCTTT	CASSSEGTAAEAFF